These T cell receptor beta chains were read from a single sample in a study of blood T cell repertoires in COVID-19. Method: immunoSEQ multiplex PCR; TCRdb's copy keeps in-frame clones and lacks some. Of over 60,000 clones in the sample, 82% were seen once. The sequenced material came from peripheral blood. Receptor source: a man aged 80 or over with active COVID-19. CDR3s leave out the opening cysteine and the closing phenylalanine or tryptophan.

>TRBJ2-7|TRBV6-5
ASRRVVTNSYEQY
>TRBJ2-5|TRBV7-9
ASSLGRTAETQY
>TRBJ1-4|TRBV6-5
ASRDRVGTNEKLF
>TRBJ2-2|TRBV11-2
ASSPSYLLAVTGELF
>TRBJ1-3|TRBV23-1
ASSTDRGVWDTIY
>TRBJ1-1|TRBV7-8
ASSPYPHTEAF
>TRBJ2-4|TRBV11-2
ASSLAGGPTKNIQY
>TRBJ1-6|TRBV7-9
ASSSQLESSYNSPLH
>TRBJ2-3|TRBV7-2
ASSWGGLNTDTQY
>TRBJ2-5|TRBV11-2
ASSGRPTSGSRETQY
>TRBJ2-3|TRBV14
ASSQLDSSSTDTQY
>TRBJ1-6|TRBV28
ASSSSGTGGTPLH
>TRBJ2-1|TRBV6-2/TRBV6-3
ASSRGLVSYNEQF
>TRBJ1-2|TRBV18
ASSIESDSLSGYT
>TRBJ1-6|TRBV4-3
ASSPSRDDYNSPLH
>TRBJ2-3|TRBV9
ASSLPRVTQY
>TRBJ1-3|TRBV5-4
ASTNDRVGNTIY
>TRBJ2-7|TRBV6-5
ASWTAYEQY
>TRBJ1-4|TRBV19
ASSMDRGWNEKLF
>TRBJ1-1|TRBV6-5
ASSPDWNTEAF
>TRBJ2-3|TRBV24-1
ATSDLQGTAQDTQY
>TRBJ2-3|TRBV11-2
ASSLVGPAGGFTDTQY
>TRBJ2-7|TRBV19
ASSIPRPTSGSYEQY